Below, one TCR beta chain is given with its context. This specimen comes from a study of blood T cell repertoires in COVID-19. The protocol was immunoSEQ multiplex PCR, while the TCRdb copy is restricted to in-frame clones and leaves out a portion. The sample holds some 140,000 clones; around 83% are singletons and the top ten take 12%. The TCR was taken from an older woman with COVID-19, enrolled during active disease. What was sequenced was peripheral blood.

The CDR3 loop reads CASSEAGGGVSEQFF. The CDR3 DNA reads TGCGCCAGCAGTGAGGCGGGCGGGGGGGTTAGTGAGCAGTTCTTC. The chain has TRBV10-2 and TRBJ2-1; 9 bases align to TRBD2. This CDR3 has 15 residues. Germline assignment: CDR1 WSHSY and CDR2 SAAADI. V trimming: 2 bases; J trimming: 9 bases; junction bases outside the gene matches: 8.